This T cell receptor beta chain was sequenced during a study of T cells expressing NK-cell markers (TCRdb year 2020). Regarding the complete study: Three sorted T-cell subsets (CD3+CD56+NKG2C+, CD3+CD56+NKG2C- and CD3+CD56-NKG2C+) from roughly 8 donors had their TCR beta-chain repertoires profiled. Seven of the eight sequenced donors were HCMV-seropositive and one was HCMV-seronegative. The study sequenced eight donors, all healthy volunteers chosen at random: three men and five women. The libraries were sequenced on Illumina HiSeq 2000/2500, MiSeq or NextSeq, producing 2 x 150 bp reads. Findings and caveats that apply to the study as a whole: Those dominant clonotypes were again the most abundant among CD3+CD56-NKG2C+ cells in a handful of donors, at 28.3-60.1%. In more than 5 donors, the dominant CD3+CD56+NKG2C+ clonotypes were found to rank among the top 10 CD8+ clonotypes and to make up about 1.0-8% of CD8+ T cells. It remained unclear whether the expanded NKG2C-expressing T cell clones were specific for HCMV antigens.

The data were produced on an Illumina HiSeq 2000. TCR beta cDNA libraries were made by 5'RACE template switching that added a universal primer site and unique molecular identifiers. cDNA synthesis was primed from the TCR beta constant segment and was followed by two successive PCR amplification steps. Turning to the authors' computational methods: MIGEC handled demultiplexing of the reads and grouping by UMI, while MiTCR was used to assemble and quantify clonotypes. To remove erroneous sequences, TCR cDNA sequences were retained only when supported by two or more reads. The tcR package was used for downstream repertoire analysis, and clonotypes were matched across fractions by CDR3 nucleotide sequence plus V segment. VDJmatch was used to annotate antigen specificity against VDJdb, with one amino acid substitution in CDR3 allowed. TCRdb reprocessed the reads and assigns one entry to each CDR3 protein sequence, leaving out DNA. These V and J calls derive from TCRdb rather than the authors' analysis. The sample table gives 400,000 to 450,000 distinct CDR3 sequences. 7.3% of the sample belongs to the ten largest clones.

CDR1 and CDR2 (SQVTM, ANQGSEA) derive from the germline V gene. The cysteine opens and the phenylalanine closes a CDR3 of 13 amino acids. DNA is not on record. A remark on this clonotype: Its antigen remains undetermined.

A commercial ELISA kit detecting HCMV-specific IgG in serum was used to determine HCMV serostatus. Ficoll density gradient centrifugation was used to isolate peripheral blood mononuclear cells from blood. The sequence links TRBV29-1 to TRBJ2-5; TCRdb gives TRBD1 as the D gene, but with no DNA this cannot be confirmed. The sample taken for sequencing was blood T cells: a sorted CD56 or NKG2C T cell subset, CD4+ or CD8+ T cells, or bulk PBMC T cells (not recorded which). This TCR was recovered from a woman aged 18 to 75 in good health. CDR3 region: CSLRDTDQETQYF.